One and the same sample provided the 2 T cell receptor beta chains below, sequenced in a study of T-cell reconstitution after alpha-beta-depleted transplantation in children. The library targeted TCRbeta and was prepared with unique molecular identifiers. TCRdb reprocessed the PCR reads via MiXCR and lists one record per CDR3 protein. The sample has 150,000 to 250,000 distinct CDR3 sequences, just under 6.5% seen once. The sequenced sample was PBMCs, obtained before TCRalphabeta/CD19-depleted stem cell transplant. These receptors all come from a girl less than two years old with combined immunodeficiency, due to receive a stem cell transplant.

This chain uses TRBV10-3 with TRBJ2-5; D gene ambiguous. The CDR3 contains 14 residues. Per the germline V gene, CDR1 is ENHRY and CDR2 is SYGVKD. The V gene lost 2 bases and the J gene lost 3 bases, with 10 bases spanning the gap. The CDR3 nucleotides read TGTGCCATCAGTGAGAACAGCAGCAAAGAGACCCAGTACTTC. It encodes CAISENSSKETQYF.

This clonotype was detected ten times or more. The chain combines TRBV15 with TRBJ2-3, with a tentative D call TRBD2 (6 bases). The V end was cut by 0 bases, the J end by 2 bases, with 12 bases between. Germline-derived CDR1 and CDR2 are LNHNV and YYDKDF (reference sequence). The CDR3 is 16 residues long. The CDR3 sequence: CATSRDETRDTDTQYF. The DNA of the CDR3 is TGTGCCACCAGCAGAGATGAGACTAGAGACACAGATACGCAGTATTTT. The whole variable domain, filled in from reference TRBV15 and TRBJ2-3, reads DAMVIQNPRYQVTQFGKPVTLSCSQTLNHNVMYWYQQKSSQAPKLLFHYYDKDFNNEADTPDNFQSRRPNTSFCFLDIRSPGLGDTAMYLCATSRDETRDTDTQYFGPGTRLTVL.